The rows below give T cell receptor beta chains drawn from one sample of a study of blood T cell repertoires in COVID-19. Sequenced by immunoSEQ multiplex PCR; TCRdb stores in-frame clones only, minus some. The sample records approximately 190,000 clones, roughly four fifths being singletons. The sample consisted of peripheral blood. Receptors were obtained from a human donor with acute or convalescent COVID-19. The donor label of this sample is uncertain. Each CDR3 is given with its conserved first and last residue. The D gene is left open where the match is weak. Clone size appears in some rows only: once, few, many, or a class for an expanded clone.

15,TRBV6-2/TRBV6-3,NA,NA,TRBJ2-1,TGTGCCAGCAGTTACGTCGGGGTCTCCTACAATGAGCAGTTCTTC,CASSYVGVSYNEQFF
15,TRBV5-1,TRBD2,NA,TRBJ2-1,TGCGCCAGCAGCTTGGTAGCGGGAGAGTGGAATGAGCAGTTCTTC,CASSLVAGEWNEQFF
14,TRBV3-1/TRBV3-2,TRBD1,NA,TRBJ1-2,TGTGCCAGCAGCCACGGACAGGGGGGCTATGGCTACACCTTC,CASSHGQGGYGYTF
15,TRBV6-5,TRBD1,NA,TRBJ2-7,TGTGCCAGCAGTTCTTCCGGACAGGGACCCTACGAGCAGTACTTC,CASSSSGQGPYEQYF
15,TRBV6-1,NA,NA,TRBJ1-5,TGTGCCAGCAGTGAAGAAGGATGGGCCAGCCAGCCCCAGCATTTT,CASSEEGWASQPQHF
15,TRBV5-8,TRBD2,NA,TRBJ2-3,TGTGCCAGCAGCTTGGAGGGACTAGCGGGAGATACGCAGTATTTT,CASSLEGLAGDTQYF
14,TRBV6-6,NA,NA,TRBJ2-7,TGTGCCAGCAGTTACGTCACGGGTGCCTACGAGCAGTACTTC,CASSYVTGAYEQYF
15,TRBV5-4,TRBD2,NA,TRBJ2-1,TGTGCCAGCAGCTCCGGCCGGGGAGGGTTAGATGAGCAGTTCTTC,CASSSGRGGLDEQFF
12,TRBV29-1,NA,NA,TRBJ1-1,TGCAGCTTTGATCATCTGAACACTGAAGCTTTCTTT,CSFDHLNTEAFF
16,TRBV6-5,TRBD2,NA,TRBJ2-2,TGTGCCAGCAGTTACTCTCGCGGGAGGTCCCCCGGGGAGCTGTTTTTT,CASSYSRGRSPGELFF
12,TRBV27,NA,few,TRBJ1-5,TGTGCCAGCAGTCCCCTTAATCAGCCCCAGCATTTT,CASSPLNQPQHF
13,TRBV10-3,NA,NA,TRBJ2-1,TGTGCCATCAGTGAACTAGTTTCGAATGAGCAGTTCTTC,CAISELVSNEQFF
13,TRBV2,NA,few,TRBJ1-5,TGTGCCAGCAGCCAGGGGCCGATTCAGCCCCAGCATTTT,CASSQGPIQPQHF
11,TRBV28,NA,once,TRBJ2-1,TGTGCCAGCAGTTCCACGGTTGAGCAGTTCTTC,CASSSTVEQFF
17,TRBV28,TRBD1,NA,TRBJ1-6,TGTGCCAGCAGGTTAGGGACAGGAGATTCCTATAATTCACCCCTCCACTTT,CASRLGTGDSYNSPLHF
14,TRBV28,TRBD1,NA,TRBJ1-1,TGTGCCAGCAGTTCCCCTTCAGGGGGGACTGAAGCTTTCTTT,CASSSPSGGTEAFF
16,TRBV4-2,TRBD2,NA,TRBJ2-3,TGTGCCAGCAGTCGGGCTAGCGGGAGAGGCACAGATACGCAGTATTTT,CASSRASGRGTDTQYF
12,TRBV19,NA,NA,TRBJ1-5,TGTGCCAGTACCAGGGGAAATCAGCCCCAGCATTTT,CASTRGNQPQHF
15,TRBV7-9,TRBD1,NA,TRBJ2-3,TGTGCCAGCAGCTTAGCGACAGGGAGCACAGATACGCAGTATTTT,CASSLATGSTDTQYF
16,TRBV4-2,NA,NA,TRBJ2-2,TGTGCCAGCAGCCAAGAACCCGGGGGAACAACCGGGGAGCTGTTTTTT,CASSQEPGGTTGELFF
15,TRBV5-4,NA,NA,TRBJ2-3,TGTGCCAGCAGCTCTGATAGGGAGGGCACAGATACGCAGTATTTT,CASSSDREGTDTQYF
13,TRBV3-1/TRBV3-2,NA,NA,TRBJ1-2,TGTGCCAGCAGCCAAGAGGGAGGCTATGGCTACACCTTC,CASSQEGGYGYTF
16,TRBV15,TRBD1,once,TRBJ2-7,TGTGCCACCAGCAGAGATGGGTCCAGGGGGCGGGAAGAGCAGTACTTC,CATSRDGSRGREEQYF
11,TRBV5-6,NA,NA,TRBJ2-5,TGTGCCAGCAGCTCTCAAGAGACCCAGTACTTC,CASSSQETQYF
15,TRBV7-2,NA,NA,TRBJ1-3,TGTGCCAGCAGCTTAGTTCAGGGATCTGGAAACACCATATATTTT,CASSLVQGSGNTIYF
15,TRBV6-5,NA,NA,TRBJ1-1,TGTGCCAGCAGTTACACCGCAGGGGCTAACGCTGAAGCTTTCTTT,CASSYTAGANAEAFF
11,TRBV6-1,NA,NA,TRBJ1-5,TGTGCCAGCAGTGAACGTCAGCCCCAGCATTTT,CASSERQPQHF
14,TRBV19,TRBD1,NA,TRBJ1-6,TGTGCCAGTAGTGTACTTACAGGGGGATCACCCCTCCACTTT,CASSVLTGGSPLHF
13,TRBV5-8,NA,NA,TRBJ1-6,TGTGCCAGCAGCAGGGACACCCTTAGAGCCCTCCACTTT,CASSRDTLRALHF
16,TRBV14,TRBD2,NA,TRBJ2-4,TGTGCCAGCAGCCAACTAGCGGGAGTTGGCAAAAACATTCAGTACTTC,CASSQLAGVGKNIQYF
15,TRBV28,TRBD1,NA,TRBJ2-3,TGTGCCAGCAGTTTGACAGGGGGCAAGACAGATACGCAGTATTTT,CASSLTGGKTDTQYF
14,TRBV28,NA,NA,TRBJ1-1,TGTGCCAGCAGTTTGTTGCAGGGTGTGAGTGAAGCTTTCTTT,CASSLLQGVSEAFF
16,TRBV2,TRBD1,NA,TRBJ2-7,TGTGCCAGCAGTGGGTGGACAGGGGGATACAAGGGGGAGCAGTACTTC,CASSGWTGGYKGEQYF
15,TRBV15,NA,few,TRBJ1-5,TGTGCCACCAGCAGAGATCGGTATAGCAATCAGCCCCAGCATTTT,CATSRDRYSNQPQHF
14,TRBV19,TRBD2,NA,TRBJ2-7,TGTGCCAGTAGGTCGGGGGGGGCATCCTACGAGCAGTACTTC,CASRSGGASYEQYF
13,TRBV11-1,NA,NA,TRBJ1-2,TGTGCCAGCAGCTTAGAATCGGGTTATGGCTACACCTTC,CASSLESGYGYTF
17,TRBV3-1/TRBV3-2,TRBD2,NA,TRBJ2-2,TGTGCCAGCAGCCTGTTTAGCGGGAGGGCCCTCATCAGGGAGCTGTTTTTT,CASSLFSGRALIRELFF
15,TRBV20-1,TRBD1,NA,TRBJ2-4,TGCAGTGCTAGTAGACAGGGGGCAGTCAAAAACATTCAGTACTTC,CSASRQGAVKNIQYF
13,TRBV3-1/TRBV3-2,NA,NA,TRBJ1-2,TGTGCCAGCAGCCAAAGGGGGAACGGTGGCTACACCTTC,CASSQRGNGGYTF
12,TRBV10-3,NA,NA,TRBJ1-2,TGTGCCATCAGTGAGTCGGAGTCCGGCTACACCTTC,CAISESESGYTF